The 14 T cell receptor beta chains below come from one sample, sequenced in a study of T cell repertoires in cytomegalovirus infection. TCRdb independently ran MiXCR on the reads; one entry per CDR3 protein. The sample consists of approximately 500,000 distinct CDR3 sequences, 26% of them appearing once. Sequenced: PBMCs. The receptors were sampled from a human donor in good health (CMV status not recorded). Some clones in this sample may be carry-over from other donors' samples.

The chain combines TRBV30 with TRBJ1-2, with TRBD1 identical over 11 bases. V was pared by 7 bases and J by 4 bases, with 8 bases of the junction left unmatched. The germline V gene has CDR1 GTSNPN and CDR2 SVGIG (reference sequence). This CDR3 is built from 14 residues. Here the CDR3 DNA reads TGTGCCTTTCAGGGACAGGGGGAGACCTATGGCTACACCTTC. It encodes CAFQGQGETYGYTF.

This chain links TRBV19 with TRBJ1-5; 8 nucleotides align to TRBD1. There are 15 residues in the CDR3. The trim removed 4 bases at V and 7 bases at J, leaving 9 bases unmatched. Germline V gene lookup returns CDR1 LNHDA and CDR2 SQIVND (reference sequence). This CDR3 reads CASSTQGAPGQPQHF. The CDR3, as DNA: TGTGCCAGTAGTACCCAGGGGGCGCCGGGACAGCCCCAGCATTTT.

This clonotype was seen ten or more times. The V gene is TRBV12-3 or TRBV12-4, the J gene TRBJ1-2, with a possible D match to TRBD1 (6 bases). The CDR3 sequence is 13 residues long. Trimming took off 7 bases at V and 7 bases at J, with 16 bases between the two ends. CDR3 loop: CASTPRGLRGYTF. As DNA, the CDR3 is TGTGCCAGCACCCCCAGGGGACTGCGTGGCTACACCTTC.

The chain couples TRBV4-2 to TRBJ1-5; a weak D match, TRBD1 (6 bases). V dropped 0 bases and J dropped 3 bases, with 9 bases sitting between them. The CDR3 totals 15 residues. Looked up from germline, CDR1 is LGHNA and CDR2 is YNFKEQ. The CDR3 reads CASSQDEGVNQPQHF. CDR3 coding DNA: TGTGCCAGCAGCCAAGACGAGGGGGTCAATCAGCCCCAGCATTTT.

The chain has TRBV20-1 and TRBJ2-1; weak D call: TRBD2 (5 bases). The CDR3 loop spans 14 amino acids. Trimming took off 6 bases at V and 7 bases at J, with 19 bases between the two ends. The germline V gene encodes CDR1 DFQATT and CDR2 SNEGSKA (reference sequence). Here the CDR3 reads CSATGRSPSNEQFF. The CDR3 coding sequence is TGCAGTGCGACGGGAAGGTCGCCTAGTAATGAGCAGTTCTTC.

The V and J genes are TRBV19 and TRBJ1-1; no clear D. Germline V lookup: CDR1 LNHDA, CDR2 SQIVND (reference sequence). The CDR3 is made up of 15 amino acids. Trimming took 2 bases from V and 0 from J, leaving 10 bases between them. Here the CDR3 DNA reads TGTGCCAGTAGTATACAAGCACCATTGAACACTGAAGCTTTCTTT. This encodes CASSIQAPLNTEAFF.

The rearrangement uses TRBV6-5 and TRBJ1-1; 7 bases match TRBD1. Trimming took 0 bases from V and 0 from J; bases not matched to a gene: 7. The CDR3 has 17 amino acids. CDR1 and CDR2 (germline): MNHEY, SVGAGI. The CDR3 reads CASSYSAPGQLNTEAFF. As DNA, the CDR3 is TGTGCCAGCAGTTACTCGGCCCCGGGACAGCTGAACACTGAAGCTTTCTTT.

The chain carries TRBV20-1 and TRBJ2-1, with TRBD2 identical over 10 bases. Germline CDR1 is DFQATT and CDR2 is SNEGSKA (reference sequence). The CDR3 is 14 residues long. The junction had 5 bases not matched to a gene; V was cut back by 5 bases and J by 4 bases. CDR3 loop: CSAPSGSRYNEQFF. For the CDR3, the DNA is TGCAGTGCTCCTAGCGGGAGTAGATACAATGAGCAGTTCTTC.

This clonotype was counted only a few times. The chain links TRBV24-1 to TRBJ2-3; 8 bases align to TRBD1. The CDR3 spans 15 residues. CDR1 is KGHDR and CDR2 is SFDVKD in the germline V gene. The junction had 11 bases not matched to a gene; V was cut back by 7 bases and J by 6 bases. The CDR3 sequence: CATSPGQALVDTQYF. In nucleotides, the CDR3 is TGTGCCACCAGCCCGGGACAGGCCCTAGTCGATACGCAGTATTTT.

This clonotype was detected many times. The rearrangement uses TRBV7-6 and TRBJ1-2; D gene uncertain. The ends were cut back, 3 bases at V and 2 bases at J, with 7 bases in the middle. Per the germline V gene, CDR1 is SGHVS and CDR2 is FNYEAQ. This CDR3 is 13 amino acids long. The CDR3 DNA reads TGTGCCAGCAGCTTTAATGACAACTATGGCTACACCTTC. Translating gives CASSFNDNYGYTF.

The CDR3: CSASETGVRHGNEQFF. Written as DNA, the CDR3 is TGCAGTGCTAGTGAAACAGGGGTCCGTCACGGGAATGAGCAGTTCTTC. The chain carries TRBV20-1 and TRBJ2-1; 7 bases match TRBD1. Germline V CDR1 and CDR2: DFQATT, SNEGSKA (reference sequence). V gave up 3 bases and J gave up 7 bases; unmatched junction bases: 15. The CDR3 contains 16 residues.

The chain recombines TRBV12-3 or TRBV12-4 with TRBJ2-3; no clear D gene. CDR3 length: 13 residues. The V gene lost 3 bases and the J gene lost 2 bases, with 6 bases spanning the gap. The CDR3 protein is CASSFSHTDTQYF. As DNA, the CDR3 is TGTGCCAGCAGTTTTTCGCACACAGATACGCAGTATTTT.

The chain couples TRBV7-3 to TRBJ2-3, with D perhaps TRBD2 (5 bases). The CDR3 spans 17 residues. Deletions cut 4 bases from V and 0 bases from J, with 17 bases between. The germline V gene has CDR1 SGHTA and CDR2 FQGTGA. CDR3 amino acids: CASSYVAGGGSTDTQYF. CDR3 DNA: TGTGCCAGCAGCTATGTTGCTGGCGGCGGGAGCACAGATACGCAGTATTTT.

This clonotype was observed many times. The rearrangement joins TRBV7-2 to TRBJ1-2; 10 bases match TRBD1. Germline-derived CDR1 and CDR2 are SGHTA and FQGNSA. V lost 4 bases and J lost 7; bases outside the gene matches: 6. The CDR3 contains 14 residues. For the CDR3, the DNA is TGTGCCAGCAGCTCGCCCGGGACAGGGGTTGGCTACACCTTC. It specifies CASSSPGTGVGYTF.